The 18 T cell receptor beta chains reported below all come from one sample, sequenced in a study of T cells in Graves' hyperthyroidism and ophthalmopathy. TCR beta CDR3 regions were amplified from RNA transcripts. A first-round RT-PCR of the TCR CDR3 used the HTBI primer set. TCRdb re-called the multiplex PCR reads through MiXCR, storing one row per CDR3 protein. Altogether about 360,000 distinct CDR3 sequences are present, over 10% being singletons, with the ten largest covering over 8.5%. Specimen: blood. These receptors were collected from a young woman with Graves' hyperthyroidism.

In its sample, this clonotype was seen many times. The chain recombines TRBV7-9 with TRBJ1-2; tentative D call: TRBD1 (6 bases). The CDR3 extends over 13 amino acids. Germline V gene sequence: CDR1 SEHNR, CDR2 FQNEAQ (reference sequence). Between the trimmed V and J ends, which lost 10 bases and 4 bases, there was a span of 16 bases. CDR3 region: CATRGGNPYGYTF. For the CDR3, the DNA is TGTGCCACCAGGGGAGGGAATCCCTATGGCTACACCTTC.

This clonotype has at least ten counts. V is TRBV5-8 and J is TRBJ2-5, with D possibly being TRBD1 (5 bases). Looked up from germline, CDR1 is SGHTS and CDR2 is YDEGEE. The CDR3 is made up of 13 amino acids. Trimming removed 1 base at V and 5 bases at J, with 9 bases between. In nucleotides, the CDR3 is TGTGCCAGCAGCTTGATAGGGGTGGAGACCCAGTACTTC. It encodes CASSLIGVETQYF.

This clonotype has a count of ten or more. The rearrangement joins TRBV20-1 to TRBJ1-1, with D unclear. The V end was cut by 6 bases, the J end by 7 bases, with 15 bases between. This CDR3 spans 12 amino acids. In germline, CDR1 is DFQATT, CDR2 SNEGSKA (reference sequence). CDR3 residues: CSANYPGLEAFF. CDR3 in DNA: TGCAGTGCCAATTACCCGGGCCTTGAAGCTTTCTTT.

This clonotype appeared many times. This chain links TRBV10-3 with TRBJ2-3; D could derive from TRBD1 or TRBD2 (5 bases each). Germline loops: CDR1 ENHRY, CDR2 SYGVKD. The CDR3 totals 16 residues. V lost 3 bases and J lost 3, with 16 bases in between. CDR3 coding DNA: TGTGCCATCAGTGACCCGGGACGAGGTCTGACAGATACGCAGTATTTT. This sequence encodes CAISDPGRGLTDTQYF.

In this sample, this clonotype turned up many times. The chain employs TRBV6-2 or TRBV6-3 and TRBJ2-1, with TRBD2 as a possible D gene (5 bases). This CDR3 has 14 residues. In germline, CDR1 is MNHEY, CDR2 SVGEGT. V was clipped by 3 bases and J by 8 bases, with 14 bases between them. CDR3 region: CASSYGRSVDEQFF. The CDR3 region has the DNA TGTGCCAGCAGTTATGGGAGATCGGTCGATGAGCAGTTCTTC.

The sample holds many counts of this clonotype. The rearrangement links TRBV24-1 to TRBJ2-2, with TRBD2 as a possible D gene (6 bases). There are 13 residues in the CDR3. V was clipped by 5 bases and J by 3 bases, with 6 bases between them. Germline CDR1 reads KGHDR; CDR2 reads SFDVKD. DNA for the CDR3: TGTGCCACCAGTGCGGGGGACACCGGGGAGCTGTTTTTT. Protein product: CATSAGDTGELFF.

This clonotype was seen at least ten times. The rearrangement joins TRBV5-1 to TRBJ2-2; 9 bases are a match to TRBD2. Germline-derived CDR1 and CDR2 are SGHRS and YFSETQ. The CDR3 totals 16 residues. With 4 bases clipped from V and 6 bases from J, the junction kept 10 bases outside the gene matches. CDR3 protein: CASSLPGTSYSGELFF. The CDR3 DNA sequence: TGCGCCAGCAGCCTACCCGGGACTAGCTATTCCGGGGAGCTGTTTTTT.

The sample holds many counts of this clonotype. This sequence joins TRBV20-1 and TRBJ2-7; 9 bases are a match to TRBD2. After removal of 3 bases from V and 2 bases from J, the junction contained 8 bases not matched to a gene. This CDR3 is built from 15 residues. Looked up from germline, CDR1 is DFQATT and CDR2 is SNEGSKA (reference sequence). The CDR3 is CSARLVEREAYEQYF. Written as DNA, the CDR3 is TGCAGTGCTAGGTTGGTTGAGCGGGAGGCCTACGAGCAGTACTTC.

This clonotype was seen many times. The chain links TRBV4-3 to TRBJ2-1; TRBD2 matches at 11 bases. This CDR3 is built from 18 residues. CDR1 is LGHNA and CDR2 is YSLEER in the germline V gene. Germline trimming cut 1 base from V and 0 bases from J; bases unmatched to any gene: 5. CDR3: CASSQGTSGWSSYNEQFF. The CDR3 region has the DNA TGCGCCAGCAGCCAAGGGACTAGCGGGTGGAGCTCCTACAATGAGCAGTTCTTC.

As to this clonotype: Germline and junction disagree at one end, which may indicate a read error. The genes are TRBV19 and TRBJ2-2, with D possibly TRBD1 on 7 matching bases. Germline V lookup: CDR1 LNHDA, CDR2 SQIVND (reference sequence). The CDR3 totals 19 residues. The CDR3 DNA reads as TGTGCCAGTAGGATAGAATTACGGAGGGGGCTTCCGAACACCGGGGAGCTGTTTTTT. Its protein is CASRIELRRGLPNTGELFF.

This clonotype was found a few times. The J gene is TRBJ2-6, the V gene TRBV6-1, with D possibly TRBD1 on 5 matching bases. Trimming removed 5 bases at V and 2 bases at J, with 13 bases between. CDR1 is MNHNS, CDR2 SASEGT, per germline. This CDR3 spans 16 amino acids. CDR3 loop: CASSLSEGAGANVLTF. CDR3 nucleotides: TGTGCCAGCAGTCTGTCAGAAGGGGCTGGGGCCAACGTCCTGACTTTC.

This clonotype turned up a few times. The chain has TRBV5-1 and TRBJ1-3, with 9 positions matching TRBD1. The CDR3 extends over 17 amino acids. V lost 0 bases and J lost 0; bases outside the gene matches: 4. Germline CDR1 is SGHRS and CDR2 is YFSETQ. CDR3 DNA: TGCGCCAGCAGCTTGGCAGGACAGGGGATCTCTGGAAACACCATATATTTT. Its translation: CASSLAGQGISGNTIYF.

A few counts support this clonotype. The CDR3 loop is CASRRTDTQYF. The CDR3 coding sequence is TGTGCCAGCAGAAGAACAGATACGCAGTATTTT. This sequence joins TRBV25-1 and TRBJ2-3; D is undetermined. The V gene's germline CDR1 is MGHDK and CDR2 SYGVNS. V lost 6 bases and J lost 3, with 4 bases in between. The CDR3 length is 11 residues.

This clonotype has at least ten counts. J is TRBJ1-1 and V is TRBV30; D call uncertain. CDR1 is GTSNPN and CDR2 is SVGIG in the germline V gene (reference sequence). Trimming removed 1 base at V and 3 bases at J, with 3 bases between. The CDR3 length is 11 residues. This chain's CDR3 is CAWSGHTEAFF. CDR3 bases: TGTGCCTGGAGTGGGCACACTGAAGCTTTCTTT. Complete variable domain (other parts from reference TRBV30 and TRBJ1-1): SQTIHQWPATLVQPVGSPLSLECTVEGTSNPNLYWYRQAAGRGLQLLFYSVGIGQISSEVPQNLSASRPQDRQFILSSKKLLLSDSGFYLCAWSGHTEAFFGQGTRLTVV.

This clonotype was seen only a few times. The chain employs TRBV9 and TRBJ2-5; a weak D match, TRBD2 (6 bases). V gave up 0 bases and J gave up 5 bases, with 14 bases separating them. Germline CDR1 is SGDLS and CDR2 is YYNGEE. This CDR3 has 15 amino acids. Written as DNA, the CDR3 is TGTGCCAGCAGCGTAGATGGTAGCGGTGGGGAGACCCAGTACTTC. Its protein product is CASSVDGSGGETQYF. Variable domain in full (rest from reference TRBV9 and TRBJ2-5): DSGVTQTPKHLITATGQRVTLRCSPRSGDLSVYWYQQSLDQGLQFLIQYYNGEERAKGNILERFSAQQFPDLHSELNLSSLELGDSALYFCASSVDGSGGETQYFGPGTRLLVL.

This clonotype came up many times. This chain links TRBV28 with TRBJ2-5, with 8 bases lining up with TRBD2. With 3 bases clipped from V and 4 bases from J, the junction kept 7 bases outside the gene matches. The CDR3 runs to 15 residues. Germline lookup yields CDR1 MDHEN and CDR2 SYDVKM. CDR3 residues: CASSLGLVSRETQYF. The DNA for the CDR3 is TGTGCCAGCAGTTTGGGACTAGTCTCCCGAGAGACCCAGTACTTC.

This clonotype turned up a few times. A read error is possible here, since a much larger clone lies one base away. In nucleotides, the CDR3 is TGTACCAGCAGCCCCACTAGCGGGCGAGCCTACGAGCAGTACTTC. The encoded protein is CTSSPTSGRAYEQYF. This rearrangement joins TRBV7-9 to TRBJ2-7; the match to TRBD2 covers 9 bases. Germline CDR1 reads SEHNR; CDR2 reads FQNEAQ (reference sequence). The CDR3 has 15 amino acids.

This clonotype has just a few counts. The junction and the germline gene differ at one end; a read error may be behind it. The genes are TRBV5-1 and TRBJ2-5; 15 positions match TRBD2. Germline V gene data show CDR1 as SGHRS and CDR2 as YFSETQ. CDR3 size: 14 residues. As DNA, the CDR3 is TGCGCCAGCAGCTCCCTGGGACTAGCGGGAGGTGGGCACTTC. This codes for CASSSLGLAGGGHF.